The clone carrying this TCR beta chain was seen only once. The CDR3 extends over 15 amino acids. With 5 bases clipped from V and 0 bases from J, the junction kept 7 bases outside the gene matches. The germline V gene has CDR1 MDHEN and CDR2 SYDVKM. Assay used: immunoSEQ multiplex PCR; TCRdb lists only in-frame clones, some missing. The sample includes about 14,000 clones, 87% of them seen just once. The sample comes from a study of radiotherapy plus CTLA-4 blockade in lung cancer. Study at large: Disease control was seen in approximately 31% of patients, objective responses in 18%.

This sequence originates from a human donor with non-small cell lung cancer that progressed on radiotherapy plus ipilimumab. Some clones in this sample may be carry-over from other donors' samples. The chain carries TRBV28 and TRBJ2-7; 7 nucleotides align to TRBD1. The sequencing used peripheral blood, collected from a patient treated with radiotherapy plus ipilimumab. In DNA, the CDR3 is TGTGCCAGCAGTCCGACAGGGTTTACCTCCTACGAGCAGTACTTC. Amino acids: CASSPTGFTSYEQYF.